This TCR beta chain originates from a study of cytomegalovirus exposure and HLA in healthy donors. Study-wide findings and caveats: No immune exposure information besides CMV serostatus was available. It was confirmed in vitro that a few of the CMV-associated chains were specific for CMV antigens. Rare TCR sequences predominated, though certain public TCRs were found in many donors. A later analysis showed that HLA-associated TCR beta chains had undergone more clonal expansion than equally common others.

The PCR was carried out with 60 Vbeta primers and 13 Jbeta primers. The repertoire was sequenced with immunoSEQ multiplex PCR; TCRdb's copy has only in-frame clones and lacks some. The data contain some 130,000 clones, almost 80% of them singletons. Concerning this clone: What it binds is not known.

The sequencing sample was made of PBMCs. The receptor's source is a female donor in good health and CMV-seronegative.

CDR3 coding DNA: TGTGCCAGCAGTGTCACGTACGAGCAGTACTTC. This gives the protein CASSVTYEQYF. The chain couples TRBV2 to TRBJ2-5; D ambiguous. The J call could be wrong; TRBJ2-7 is a better fit for the DNA end. Germline V gives CDR1 SNHLY, CDR2 FYNNEI. The CDR3 contains 11 residues.